This is a list of T cell receptor beta chains from one sample in a study of cytotoxic CD8 clonotypes in ibrutinib-treated CLL. TCRdb's copy holds only in-frame clones and misses some; the assay was immunoSEQ multiplex PCR. This table holds approximately 190,000 clones, 70% found once. Sequencing used PBMCs, obtained after 12 months of ibrutinib treatment. Every receptor here comes from a human donor with chronic lymphocytic leukemia. Both conserved end residues are part of each CDR3. D genes are given only for firm matches. Only some rows state a clone size, as once, few, many or a class for expanded clones.

d_gene	abundance	v_gene	j_gene	CDR3nt	CDR3aa
NA	NA	TRBV6-5	TRBJ1-5	TGTGCCAGCAGTTACGTCGGGGCTAATCAGCCCCAGCATTTT	CASSYVGANQPQHF
NA	NA	TRBV5-1	TRBJ2-3	TGCGCCAGCAGATATACGGGGCATGGAGATACGCAGTATTTT	CASRYTGHGDTQYF
NA	NA	TRBV28	TRBJ1-4	TGTGCCAGCAGGAAATGGAGTTCTGGGAATGAAAAACTGTTTTTT	CASRKWSSGNEKLFF
TRBD1	few	TRBV18	TRBJ1-1	TGTGCCAGCTCACCCGGGACAGGGCCCACTGAAGCTTTCTTT	CASSPGTGPTEAFF
NA	NA	TRBV6-1	TRBJ2-7	TGTGCCAGCAGTGAAAGTGTCAGGGAGTACGAGCAGTACTTC	CASSESVREYEQYF
NA	NA	TRBV4-3	TRBJ2-1	TGCGCCAGCAGCCAATATGCTGGGGCGGAGCAGTTCTTC	CASSQYAGAEQFF
NA	NA	TRBV19	TRBJ1-2	TGTGCCAGTAGTATTTTAGGGGATGGCTACACCTTC	CASSILGDGYTF
NA	few	TRBV4-2	TRBJ2-2	TGTGCCAGCAGCACCACCCTCGTCGGGGAGCTGTTTTTT	CASSTTLVGELFF
TRBD2	NA	TRBV5-1	TRBJ2-1	TGCGCCAGCAGCTTGGCCCCTAGCGGGGGTGGTGAGCAGTTCTTC	CASSLAPSGGGEQFF
NA	NA	TRBV6-5	TRBJ1-2	TGTGCCAGCAGTTACTCGGGATCTCACTATGGCTACACCTTC	CASSYSGSHYGYTF
NA	NA	TRBV19	TRBJ2-1	TGTGCCAGTAGTTCCAGGACAGCTTACAATGAGCAGTTCTTC	CASSSRTAYNEQFF
TRBD1	few	TRBV6-6	TRBJ1-2	TGTGCCAGCAGTGCGGACAGGGGGAACTATGGCTACACCTTC	CASSADRGNYGYTF
TRBD2	NA	TRBV6-5	TRBJ2-3	TGTGCCAGCAGTTACTCGACTAGCGGGAGGCGGTATTTT	CASSYSTSGRRYF
NA	NA	TRBV14	TRBJ1-1	TGTGCCAGCGCCAGGGTGGTCACTGAAGCTTTCTTT	CASARVVTEAFF
NA	few	TRBV2	TRBJ2-1	TGTGCCAGCGGGTCCTTTACCTACAATGAGCAGTTCTTC	CASGSFTYNEQFF
TRBD1	NA	TRBV30	TRBJ2-7	TGTGCCTGGAGTGTATGGTCTGGAAGACAGGGGCCCTACGAGCAGTACTTC	CAWSVWSGRQGPYEQYF
NA	NA	TRBV2	TRBJ2-7	TGTGCCAGCATTGGACAAACCTACGAGCAGTACTTC	CASIGQTYEQYF
NA	NA	TRBV7-9	TRBJ1-2	TGTGCCAGCAGCTTTTCCAACCTACAGGCGGCCTATGGCTACACCTTC	CASSFSNLQAAYGYTF
TRBD2	NA	TRBV6-4	TRBJ2-1	TGTGCCAGCAAACCGGGACTAGCGAGGGATGAGCAGTTCTTC	CASKPGLARDEQFF
NA	NA	TRBV29-1	TRBJ1-1	TGCAGCGTTGGACCCCCCTTATGGGCGAACACTGAAGCTTTCTTT	CSVGPPLWANTEAFF
NA	NA	TRBV7-2	TRBJ1-3	TGTGCCAGCAGCTTAGCTTTTTTAGTACAGGGTAACACCATATATTTT	CASSLAFLVQGNTIYF
NA	NA	TRBV19	TRBJ1-4	TGTGCCAGTAGTATAGGGTCCGGGTCGCCTAATGAAAAACTGTTTTTT	CASSIGSGSPNEKLFF
TRBD2	NA	TRBV2	TRBJ2-3	TGTGCCAGCAGACTAGCGGGGGGGCTGAGCACAGATACGCAGTATTTT	CASRLAGGLSTDTQYF
TRBD2	NA	TRBV6-4	TRBJ2-3	TGTGCCAGCAGTAGGACTAGCTTCACAGATACGCAGTATTTT	CASSRTSFTDTQYF
TRBD2	once	TRBV18	TRBJ2-7	TGTGCCAGCTCACCCGGACTAGCGGGAATCGACGAGCAGTACTTC	CASSPGLAGIDEQYF
NA	NA	TRBV5-6	TRBJ1-5	TGTGCCAGCAGCTTGTCCAGCAGGCCTCGTCAGCCCCAGCATTTT	CASSLSSRPRQPQHF
TRBD1	NA	TRBV5-4	TRBJ2-7	TGTGCCAGCAGCTTGGTGGGACAGACCTACGAGCAGTACTTC	CASSLVGQTYEQYF
TRBD1	NA	TRBV19	TRBJ2-5	TGTGCCAGTAGCCCACAGGGGGCGAGGCAGACCCAGTACTTC	CASSPQGARQTQYF
TRBD2	NA	TRBV14	TRBJ2-7	TGTGCCAGCAGAGAAGCGGGAAGCTACGAGCAGTACTTC	CASREAGSYEQYF
NA	few	TRBV18	TRBJ2-1	TGTGCCAGCTCACCGGGCCCTGGCAATGAGCAGTTCTTC	CASSPGPGNEQFF
TRBD2	NA	TRBV7-3	TRBJ2-5	TGTGCCAGCAGCCTAACTAGCGGGAGGAGAGAGACCCAGTACTTC	CASSLTSGRRETQYF
TRBD2	NA	TRBV7-3	TRBJ2-3	TGTGCCAGCAGCAAAGGACTAGCGGGGCCCACAGATACGCAGTATTTT	CASSKGLAGPTDTQYF
TRBD1	NA	TRBV4-1	TRBJ2-2	TGCGCCAGCAGCCAAGAGGGGGGACAGGGGCGCATCACCGGGGAGCTGTTTTTT	CASSQEGGQGRITGELFF